A single T cell receptor (beta chain) is shown here with its context. The data were obtained in a study of PD-1 blockade in mismatch repair-deficient tumors. Method: immunoSEQ multiplex PCR; TCRdb's copy keeps in-frame clones and lacks some. The table lists fewer than 100,000 clones, approximately 81% of them singletons, with just over 2.5% in the top ten. Germline V gene sequence: CDR1 LGHNA, CDR2 YNFKEQ. CDR3 size: 16 residues. V lost 1 base, J lost 1 base, and 3 bases stayed unmatched. This chain connects TRBV4-2 to TRBJ2-5, with 10 bases lining up with TRBD2. This TCR derives from an adult with mismatch repair-deficient cancer. The material was peripheral blood, obtained 12 weeks after starting pembrolizumab. The DNA for the CDR3 is TGTGCCAGCAGCCAAGTCCTAGCGGGAGCCCAAGAGACCCAGTACTTC. Its translation is CASSQVLAGAQETQYF.